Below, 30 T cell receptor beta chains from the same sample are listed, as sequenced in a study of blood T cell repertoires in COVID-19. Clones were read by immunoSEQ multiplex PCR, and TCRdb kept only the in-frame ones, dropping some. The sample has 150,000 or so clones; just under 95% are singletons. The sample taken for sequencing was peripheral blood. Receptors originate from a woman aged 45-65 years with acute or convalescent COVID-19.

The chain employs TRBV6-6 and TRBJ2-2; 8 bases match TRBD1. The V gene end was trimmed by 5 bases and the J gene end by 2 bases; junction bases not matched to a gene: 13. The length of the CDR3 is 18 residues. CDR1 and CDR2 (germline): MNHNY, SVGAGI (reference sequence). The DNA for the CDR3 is TGTGCCAGCAGTCCGCGCCTCGACAGGGGCCCAAACACCGGGGAGCTGTTTTTT. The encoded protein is CASSPRLDRGPNTGELFF.

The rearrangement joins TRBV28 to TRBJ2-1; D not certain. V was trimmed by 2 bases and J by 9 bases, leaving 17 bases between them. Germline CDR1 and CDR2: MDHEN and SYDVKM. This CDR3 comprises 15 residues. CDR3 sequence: CASSLASERWVEQFF. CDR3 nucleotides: TGTGCCAGCAGTTTAGCGTCGGAGAGATGGGTTGAGCAGTTCTTC.

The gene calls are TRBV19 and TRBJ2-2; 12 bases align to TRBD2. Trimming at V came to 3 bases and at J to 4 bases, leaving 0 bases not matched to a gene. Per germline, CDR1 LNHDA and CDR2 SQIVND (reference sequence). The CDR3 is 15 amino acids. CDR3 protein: CASSMGLAGTGELFF. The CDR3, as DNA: TGTGCCAGTAGTATGGGACTAGCGGGCACCGGGGAGCTGTTTTTT.

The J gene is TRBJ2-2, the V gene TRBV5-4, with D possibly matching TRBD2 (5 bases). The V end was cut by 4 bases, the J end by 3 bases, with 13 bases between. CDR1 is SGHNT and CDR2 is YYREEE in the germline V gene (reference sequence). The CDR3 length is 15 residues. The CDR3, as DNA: TGTGCCAGCAGCACGAAGAGGGTGGACACCGGGGAGCTGTTTTTT. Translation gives CASSTKRVDTGELFF.

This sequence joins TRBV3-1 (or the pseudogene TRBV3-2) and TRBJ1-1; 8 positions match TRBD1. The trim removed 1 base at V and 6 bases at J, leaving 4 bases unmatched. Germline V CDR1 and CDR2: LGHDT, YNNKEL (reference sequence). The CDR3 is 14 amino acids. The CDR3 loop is CASSQVTGGSEAFF. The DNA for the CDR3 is TGTGCCAGCAGCCAAGTTACAGGGGGGTCTGAAGCTTTCTTT.

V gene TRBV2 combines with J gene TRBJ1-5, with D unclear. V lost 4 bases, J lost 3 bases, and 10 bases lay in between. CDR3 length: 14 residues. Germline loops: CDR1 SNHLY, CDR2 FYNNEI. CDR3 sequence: CASSATALNQPQHF. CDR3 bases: TGTGCCAGCAGTGCTACAGCTCTCAATCAGCCCCAGCATTTT.

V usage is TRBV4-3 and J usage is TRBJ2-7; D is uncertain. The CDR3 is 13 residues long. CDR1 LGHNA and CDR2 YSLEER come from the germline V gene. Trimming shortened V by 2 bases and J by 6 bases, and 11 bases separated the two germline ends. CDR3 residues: CASSQSPRSEQYF. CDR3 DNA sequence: TGCGCCAGCAGCCAATCCCCTCGGAGCGAGCAGTACTTC.

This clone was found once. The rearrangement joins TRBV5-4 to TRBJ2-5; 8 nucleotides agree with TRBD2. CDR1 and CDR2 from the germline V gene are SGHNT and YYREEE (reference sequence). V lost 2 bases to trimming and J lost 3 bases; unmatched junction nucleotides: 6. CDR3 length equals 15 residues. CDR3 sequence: CASSFEAGGKETQYF. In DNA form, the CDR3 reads TGTGCCAGCAGCTTTGAGGCGGGAGGTAAAGAGACCCAGTACTTC.

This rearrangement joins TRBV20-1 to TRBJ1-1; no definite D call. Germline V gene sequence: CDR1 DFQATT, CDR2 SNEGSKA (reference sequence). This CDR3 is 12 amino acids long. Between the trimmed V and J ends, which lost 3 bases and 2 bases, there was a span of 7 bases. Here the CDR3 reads CSASEGNTEAFF. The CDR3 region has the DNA TGCAGTGCTAGTGAGGGCAACACTGAAGCTTTCTTT.

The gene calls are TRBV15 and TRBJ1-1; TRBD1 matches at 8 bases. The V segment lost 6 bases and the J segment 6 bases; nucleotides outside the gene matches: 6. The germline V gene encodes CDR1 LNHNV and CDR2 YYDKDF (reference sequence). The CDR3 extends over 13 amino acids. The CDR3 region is CATRRQGRAEAFF. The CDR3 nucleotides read TGTGCCACCAGAAGACAGGGGAGGGCTGAAGCTTTCTTT.

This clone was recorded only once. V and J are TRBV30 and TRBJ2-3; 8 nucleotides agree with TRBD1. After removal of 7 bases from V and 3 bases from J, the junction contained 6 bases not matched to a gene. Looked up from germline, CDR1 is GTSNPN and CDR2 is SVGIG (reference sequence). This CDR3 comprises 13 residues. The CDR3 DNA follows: TGTGCCTTGCGGACAGGGTGGACAGATACGCAGTATTTT. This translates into CALRTGWTDTQYF.

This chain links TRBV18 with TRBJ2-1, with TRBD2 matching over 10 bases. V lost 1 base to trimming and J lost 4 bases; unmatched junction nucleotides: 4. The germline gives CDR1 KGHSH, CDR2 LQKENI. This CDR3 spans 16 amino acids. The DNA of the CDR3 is TGTGCCAGCTCACCACGTAGCGGGGGGACTTACAATGAGCAGTTCTTC. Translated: CASSPRSGGTYNEQFF.

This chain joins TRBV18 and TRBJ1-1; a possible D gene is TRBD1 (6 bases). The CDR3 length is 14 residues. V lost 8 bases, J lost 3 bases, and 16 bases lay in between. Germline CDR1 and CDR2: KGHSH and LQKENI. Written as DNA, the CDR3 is TGTGCCAGCCCCCCGGGGAGGGGGGACACTGAAGCTTTCTTT. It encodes CASPPGRGDTEAFF.

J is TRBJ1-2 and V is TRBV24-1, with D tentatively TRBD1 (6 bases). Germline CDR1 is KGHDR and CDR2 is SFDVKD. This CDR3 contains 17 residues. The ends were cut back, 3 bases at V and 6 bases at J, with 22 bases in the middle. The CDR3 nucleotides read TGTGCCACCAGTGATAAATGGACAGCCACCACCGTGGATGGCTACACCTTC. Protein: CATSDKWTATTVDGYTF.

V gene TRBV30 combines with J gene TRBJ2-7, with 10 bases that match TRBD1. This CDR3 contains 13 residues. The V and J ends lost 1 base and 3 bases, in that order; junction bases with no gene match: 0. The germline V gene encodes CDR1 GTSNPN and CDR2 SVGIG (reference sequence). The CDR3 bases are TGTGCCTGGAGTGGGACAGGGGGCTACGAGCAGTACTTC. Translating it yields CAWSGTGGYEQYF.

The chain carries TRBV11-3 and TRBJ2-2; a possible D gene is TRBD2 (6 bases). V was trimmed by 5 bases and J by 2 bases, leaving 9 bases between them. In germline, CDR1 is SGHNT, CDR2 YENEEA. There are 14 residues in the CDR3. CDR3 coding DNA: TGTGCCAGCAGCCCCGGGACTAACACCGGGGAGCTGTTTTTT. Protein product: CASSPGTNTGELFF.

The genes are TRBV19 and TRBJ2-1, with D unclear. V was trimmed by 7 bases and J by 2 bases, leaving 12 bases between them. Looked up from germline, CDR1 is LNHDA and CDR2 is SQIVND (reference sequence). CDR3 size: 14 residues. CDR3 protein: CASTNKIAYNEQFF. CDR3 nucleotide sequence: TGTGCCAGTACTAATAAAATCGCCTACAATGAGCAGTTCTTC.

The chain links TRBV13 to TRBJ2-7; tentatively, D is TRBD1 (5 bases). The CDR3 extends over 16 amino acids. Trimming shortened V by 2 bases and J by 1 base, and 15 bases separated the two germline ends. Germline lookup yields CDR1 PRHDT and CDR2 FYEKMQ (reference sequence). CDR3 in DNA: TGTGCCAGCAGCTTAACGAGACAGAGATTTTCCTACGAGCAGTACTTC. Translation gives CASSLTRQRFSYEQYF.

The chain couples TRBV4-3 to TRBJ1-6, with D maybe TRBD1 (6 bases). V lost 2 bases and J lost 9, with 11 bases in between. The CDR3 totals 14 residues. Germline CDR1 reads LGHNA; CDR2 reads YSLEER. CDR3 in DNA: TGCGCCAGCAGCCAATCAGGGGATGGTTCACCCCTCCACTTT. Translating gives CASSQSGDGSPLHF.

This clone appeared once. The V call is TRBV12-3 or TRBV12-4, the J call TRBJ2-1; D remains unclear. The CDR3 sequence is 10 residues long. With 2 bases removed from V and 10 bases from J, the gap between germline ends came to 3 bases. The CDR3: CASSLREQFF. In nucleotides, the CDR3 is TGTGCCAGCAGTTTACGGGAGCAGTTCTTC.

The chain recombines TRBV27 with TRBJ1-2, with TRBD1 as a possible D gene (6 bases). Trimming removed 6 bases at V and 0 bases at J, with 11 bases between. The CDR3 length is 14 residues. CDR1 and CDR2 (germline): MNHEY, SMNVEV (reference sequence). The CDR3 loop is CASSPTGTNYGYTF. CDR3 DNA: TGTGCCAGCAGCCCGACAGGCACTAACTATGGCTACACCTTC.

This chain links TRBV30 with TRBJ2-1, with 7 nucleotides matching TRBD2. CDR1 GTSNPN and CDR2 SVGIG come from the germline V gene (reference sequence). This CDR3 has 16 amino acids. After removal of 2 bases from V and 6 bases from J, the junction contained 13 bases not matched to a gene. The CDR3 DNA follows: TGTGCCTGGAGTTCCGCGGGACTAAGAGGTAGCAATGAGCAGTTCTTC. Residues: CAWSSAGLRGSNEQFF.

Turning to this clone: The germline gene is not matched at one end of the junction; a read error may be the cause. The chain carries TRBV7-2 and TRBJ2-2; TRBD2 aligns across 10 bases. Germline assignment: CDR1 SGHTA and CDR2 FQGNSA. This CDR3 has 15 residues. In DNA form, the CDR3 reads TGTGCCAGCAGCTTGGGACTAGCGAAGACCGGGGAGCTGTTTTTT. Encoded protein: CASSLGLAKTGELFF.

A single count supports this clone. The CDR3 nucleotides are TGTGCCAGCAGCCCGAACAGGGGCACGACACCCCTCCACTTT. This gives the protein CASSPNRGTTPLHF. This chain uses TRBV14 with TRBJ1-6; the match to TRBD1 covers 7 bases. This CDR3 has 14 amino acids. CDR1 and CDR2 (germline): SGHDN, FVKESK. V shed 4 bases and J 11 bases; nucleotides not matched to a gene: 8.

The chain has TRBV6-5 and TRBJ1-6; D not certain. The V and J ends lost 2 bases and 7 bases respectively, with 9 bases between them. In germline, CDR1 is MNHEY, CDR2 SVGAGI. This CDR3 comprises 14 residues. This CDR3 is CASSYSEDNSPLHF. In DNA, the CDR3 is TGTGCCAGCAGTTACAGCGAAGACAATTCACCCCTCCACTTT.

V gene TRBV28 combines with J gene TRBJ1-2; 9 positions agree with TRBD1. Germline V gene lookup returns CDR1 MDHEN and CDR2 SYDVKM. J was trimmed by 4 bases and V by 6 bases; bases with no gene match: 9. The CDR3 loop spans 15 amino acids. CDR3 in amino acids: CASSFSGTGFYGYTF. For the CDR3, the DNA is TGTGCCAGCAGCTTTTCCGGGACAGGGTTCTATGGCTACACCTTC.

DNA for the CDR3: TGCAGTGCTAGTGTTTTACTAGTGGACAGGGAGAACTATGGCTACACCTTC. It yields the protein CSASVLLVDRENYGYTF. The gene calls are TRBV20-1 and TRBJ1-2; TRBD1 matches 8 bases. In germline, CDR1 is DFQATT, CDR2 SNEGSKA (reference sequence). The ends lost 3 bases at V and 2 bases at J; junction bases unmatched: 14. The CDR3 sequence is 17 residues long.

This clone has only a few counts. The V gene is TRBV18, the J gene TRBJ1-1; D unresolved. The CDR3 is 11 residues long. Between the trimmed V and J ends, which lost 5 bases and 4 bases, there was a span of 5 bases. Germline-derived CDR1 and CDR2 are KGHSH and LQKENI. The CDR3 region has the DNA TGTGCCAGCTCAGGCCTCACTGAAGCTTTCTTT. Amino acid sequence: CASSGLTEAFF.

The CDR3 protein is CASSLQGPNTEAFF. CDR3 bases: TGTGCCAGCAGTCTACAGGGACCGAACACTGAAGCTTTCTTT. The chain uses TRBV6-6 and TRBJ1-1; D perhaps matches TRBD1 (6 bases). Germline values: CDR1 MNHNY, CDR2 SVGAGI (reference sequence). The CDR3 length is 14 residues. The V end lost 5 bases, the J end lost 1 base, and 11 bases lay between the germline ends.

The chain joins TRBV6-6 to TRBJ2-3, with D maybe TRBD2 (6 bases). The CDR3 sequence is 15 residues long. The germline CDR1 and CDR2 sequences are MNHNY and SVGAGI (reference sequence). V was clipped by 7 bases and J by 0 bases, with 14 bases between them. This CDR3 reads CASIPGLSSTDTQYF. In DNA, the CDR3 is TGTGCCAGCATCCCGGGACTTTCTAGCACAGATACGCAGTATTTT.